The entry below describes one T cell receptor (beta chain). What it binds is not known. This entry is derived from a study of T-cell memory formation after mild COVID-19. Study-level points and caveats: Contracting clones, day 15 to 85, had balanced CD4/CD8, and later expanders favored CD4+.

The TCR alpha and TCR beta cDNA libraries, bearing sample barcodes and UMIs, were generated by 5'RACE using constant-segment primers. Using its own MiXCR run on the 5' RACE reads, TCRdb lists one record per CDR3 protein. The profile shows roughly 410,000 distinct CDR3 sequences, more than 20% of them singletons. The sequencing input was PBMCs or a T cell subset sorted from them (not recorded which). This TCR was sampled from an adult woman who had mild COVID-19 (a few samples of this study predate the infection). Cell type and time point are not known.

CDR3 amino acids: CASSSPDRSFEAFF. The DNA of the CDR3 is TGTGCCAGCAGTTCCCCGGACAGATCATTTGAAGCTTTCTTT. The rearrangement uses TRBV6-2 or TRBV6-3 and TRBJ1-1; maybe TRBD1 (6 bases). The germline V gene encodes CDR1 MNHEY and CDR2 SVGEGT. This CDR3 is built from 14 residues. The ends were cut back, 4 bases at V and 7 bases at J, with 16 bases in the middle.